These T cell receptor beta chains were read from a single sample in a study of T cell changes during pregnancy in multiple sclerosis. The method was immunoSEQ multiplex PCR; TCRdb's version includes in-frame clones alone and lacks a portion of them. Altogether about 58,000 clones are present, around 93% being singletons, with the ten largest covering less than 5%. The sample in question was CD8+ T cells from peripheral blood mononuclear cells, obtained in the second trimester of pregnancy. The receptors derive from a female donor with multiple sclerosis, enrolled in a pregnancy study. CDR3s include the opening cysteine and the closing phenylalanine or tryptophan. A D gene is named only where the DNA matches it firmly.

v_gene,d_gene,j_gene,CDR3aa,CDR3nt
TRBV7-9,TRBD2,TRBJ2-3,CASSLIRGGPQPDTQYF,TGTGCCAGCAGCTTGATTCGGGGGGGCCCCCAGCCAGATACGCAGTATTTT
TRBV19,NA,TRBJ1-5,CASSNTGNQPQHF,TGTGCCAGTAGTAATACAGGGAATCAGCCCCAGCATTTT
TRBV28,NA,TRBJ2-7,CASSYGSSYEQYF,TGTGCCAGCAGTTACGGGAGCTCCTACGAGCAGTACTTC
TRBV7-6,NA,TRBJ2-7,CASSLKGMDEQYF,TGTGCCAGCAGCTTAAAGGGGATGGACGAGCAGTACTTC
TRBV2,NA,TRBJ2-7,CASTGEWSYEQYF,TGTGCCAGCACAGGGGAATGGTCCTACGAGCAGTACTTC
TRBV19,NA,TRBJ1-5,CASSDRNQPQHF,TGTGCCAGTAGTGACAGGAATCAGCCCCAGCATTTT
TRBV28,NA,TRBJ2-3,CASSLSGSKTDTQYF,TGTGCCAGCAGTTTATCCGGGAGTAAAACAGATACGCAGTATTTT
TRBV4-2,TRBD2,TRBJ2-3,CASSQVIGAGGPLDTQYF,TGTGCCAGCAGCCAAGTTATCGGGGCGGGGGGGCCCTTAGATACGCAGTATTTT
TRBV10-3,NA,TRBJ2-7,CAISESFSEQYF,TGTGCCATCAGTGAGTCGTTCTCCGAGCAGTACTTC
TRBV27,NA,TRBJ2-1,CASQGSPSYNEQFF,TGTGCCAGCCAGGGTTCCCCCTCCTACAATGAGCAGTTCTTC
TRBV6-6,TRBD1,TRBJ1-1,CASTDRVNTEAFF,TGTGCCAGCACGGACAGGGTGAACACTGAAGCTTTCTTT
TRBV10-3,TRBD1,TRBJ1-1,CAISDPGGDTEAFF,TGTGCCATCAGTGACCCAGGGGGAGACACTGAAGCTTTCTTT
TRBV29-1,TRBD1,TRBJ1-1,CSDRQGPNTEAFF,TGCAGCGACCGACAGGGTCCGAACACTGAAGCTTTCTTT
TRBV27,TRBD2,TRBJ2-3,CASSLPPTSGRVDTQYF,TGTGCCAGCAGTTTACCTCCCACTAGCGGGAGAGTCGATACGCAGTATTTT
TRBV7-9,TRBD1,TRBJ2-7,CASSARDRGHEQYF,TGTGCCAGCAGCGCCCGGGACAGGGGACACGAGCAGTACTTC
TRBV7-9,NA,TRBJ2-2,CASSSHLAPGELFF,TGTGCCAGCAGCTCACACCTAGCTCCCGGGGAGCTGTTTTTT